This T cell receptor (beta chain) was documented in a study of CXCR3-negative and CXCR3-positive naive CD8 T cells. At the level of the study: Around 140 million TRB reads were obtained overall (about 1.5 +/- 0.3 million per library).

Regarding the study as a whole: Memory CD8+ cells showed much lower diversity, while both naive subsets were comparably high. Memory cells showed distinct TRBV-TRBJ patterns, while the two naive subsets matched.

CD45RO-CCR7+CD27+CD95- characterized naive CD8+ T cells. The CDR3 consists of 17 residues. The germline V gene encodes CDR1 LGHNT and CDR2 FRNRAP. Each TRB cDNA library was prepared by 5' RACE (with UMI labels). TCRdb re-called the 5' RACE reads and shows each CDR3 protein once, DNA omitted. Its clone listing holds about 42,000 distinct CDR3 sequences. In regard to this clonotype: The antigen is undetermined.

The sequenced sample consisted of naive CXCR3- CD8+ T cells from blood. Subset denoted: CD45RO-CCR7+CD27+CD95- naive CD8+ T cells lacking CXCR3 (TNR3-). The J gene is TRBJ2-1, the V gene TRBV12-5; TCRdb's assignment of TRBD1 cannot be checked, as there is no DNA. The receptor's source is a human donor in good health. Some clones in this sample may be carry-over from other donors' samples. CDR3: CASGLFPRDRGQSEQFF.